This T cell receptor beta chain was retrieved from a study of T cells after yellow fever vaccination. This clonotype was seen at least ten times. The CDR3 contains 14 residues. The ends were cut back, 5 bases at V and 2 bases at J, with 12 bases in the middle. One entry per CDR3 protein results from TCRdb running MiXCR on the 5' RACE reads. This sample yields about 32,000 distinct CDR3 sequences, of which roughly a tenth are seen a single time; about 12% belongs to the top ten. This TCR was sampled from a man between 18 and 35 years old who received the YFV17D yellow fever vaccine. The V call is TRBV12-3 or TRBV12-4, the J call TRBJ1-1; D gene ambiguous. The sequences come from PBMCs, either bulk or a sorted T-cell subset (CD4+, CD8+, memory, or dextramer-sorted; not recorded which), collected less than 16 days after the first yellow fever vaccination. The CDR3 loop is CASSTTDTNTEAFF. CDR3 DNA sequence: TGTGCCAGCAGTACTACAGATACTAACACTGAAGCTTTCTTT.